This entry describes one TCR beta chain. The data were taken from a study of blood T cell repertoires in COVID-19. In the study overall: Samples came from the United States, Italy and Spain, spanning acute and convalescent COVID-19.

This table comes from immunoSEQ multiplex PCR, and its TCRdb copy is limited to in-frame clones, with some not included. Altogether about 480,000 clones are present, approximately 88% being singletons, with the ten largest covering under 8.5%. This CDR3 has 13 residues. Trimming at V came to 0 bases and at J to 12 bases, leaving 5 bases not matched to a gene. The germline gives CDR1 SGHNT, CDR2 YYREEE (reference sequence). The chain links TRBV5-4 to TRBJ2-1, with 8 positions matching TRBD1. This receptor was identified in a woman between 50 and 59 years old with COVID-19, enrolled during active disease. Input material: peripheral blood. CDR3 sequence: CASSLDARGRQFF. The CDR3 DNA reads TGTGCCAGCAGCTTGGATGCCAGGGGGCGGCAGTTCTTC. Variable domain in full (rest from reference TRBV5-4 and TRBJ2-1): ETGVTQSPTHLIKTRGQQVTLRCSSQSGHNTVSWYQQALGQGPQFIFQYYREEENGRGNFPPRFSGLQFPNYSSELNVNALELDDSALYLCASSLDARGRQFFGPGTRLTVL.